This is a list of T cell receptor beta chains from one sample in a study of T cell changes during pregnancy in multiple sclerosis. Libraries were prepared by immunoSEQ multiplex PCR; TCRdb keeps only in-frame clonotypes and omits some of them. The sample gives 50,000 to 60,000 clones, about nine tenths of which show up once; 2.2% is in the top ten. This material consisted of peripheral blood, taken in the first trimester of pregnancy. The origin of the receptors is a female donor in good health, enrolled as a control in a pregnancy study. The CDR3 runs from the conserved cysteine through the conserved F or W. The D gene is left open where the match is weak. For some rows the clone size is stated as once, few or many, or as a class when expanded; others skip it.

abundance: NA
j_gene: TRBJ1-1
v_gene: TRBV28
d_gene: NA
CDR3aa: CASSLSIEGRAFF
CDR3nt: TGTGCCAGCAGTTTATCGATAGAAGGGAGAGCTTTCTTT

abundance: NA
j_gene: TRBJ2-1
v_gene: TRBV19
d_gene: TRBD2
CDR3aa: CASSTPRTSGGSYNEQFF
CDR3nt: TGTGCCAGTAGTACTCCTCGGACTAGCGGGGGATCCTACAATGAGCAGTTCTTC

abundance: NA
j_gene: TRBJ1-2
v_gene: TRBV5-5
d_gene: NA
CDR3aa: CASSDARGSSNYGYTF
CDR3nt: TGTGCCAGTTCCGACGCTAGAGGTTCTTCTAACTATGGCTACACCTTC

abundance: NA
j_gene: TRBJ2-7
v_gene: TRBV6-5
d_gene: TRBD2
CDR3aa: CASSPGTSPHEQYF
CDR3nt: TGTGCCAGCAGTCCCGGGACTAGCCCCCACGAGCAGTACTTC

abundance: few
j_gene: TRBJ2-2
v_gene: TRBV2
d_gene: NA
CDR3aa: CASSEFPSGELFF
CDR3nt: TGTGCCAGCAGTGAATTCCCCTCCGGGGAGCTGTTTTTT

abundance: NA
j_gene: TRBJ2-3
v_gene: TRBV11-1
d_gene: NA
CDR3aa: CASSRGGTAVTNTQYF
CDR3nt: TGTGCCAGCAGCAGGGGAGGAACCGCAGTAACGAATACGCAGTATTTT

abundance: NA
j_gene: TRBJ2-1
v_gene: TRBV6-1
d_gene: NA
CDR3aa: CASSEEGDTSSYNEQFF
CDR3nt: TGTGCCAGCAGTGAAGAGGGAGACACCAGCTCCTACAATGAGCAGTTCTTC

abundance: once
j_gene: TRBJ1-5
v_gene: TRBV28
d_gene: TRBD1
CDR3aa: CASSVVFRGLNQPQHF
CDR3nt: TGTGCCAGCAGTGTAGTCTTCAGGGGGCTCAATCAGCCCCAGCATTTT

abundance: NA
j_gene: TRBJ2-3
v_gene: TRBV27
d_gene: TRBD2
CDR3aa: CASSPPGLPSTDTQYF
CDR3nt: TGTGCCAGCAGCCCACCGGGACTACCCAGCACAGATACGCAGTATTTT

abundance: NA
j_gene: TRBJ2-7
v_gene: TRBV19
d_gene: TRBD1
CDR3aa: CASSIARDRGEQYF
CDR3nt: TGTGCCAGTAGTATAGCCCGGGACAGGGGAGAGCAGTACTTC

abundance: few
j_gene: TRBJ2-1
v_gene: TRBV10-3
d_gene: NA
CDR3aa: CAIRGEGDEQFF
CDR3nt: TGTGCCATCAGGGGTGAGGGGGATGAGCAGTTCTTC

abundance: NA
j_gene: TRBJ1-2
v_gene: TRBV20-1
d_gene: NA
CDR3aa: CSAYRDPGYTF
CDR3nt: TGCAGTGCGTACAGGGACCCTGGCTACACCTTC

abundance: NA
j_gene: TRBJ1-1
v_gene: TRBV21-1
d_gene: NA
CDR3aa: CASSTPTRGDTEAFF
CDR3nt: TGTGCCAGCAGCACGCCCACCAGGGGGGACACTGAAGCTTTCTTT